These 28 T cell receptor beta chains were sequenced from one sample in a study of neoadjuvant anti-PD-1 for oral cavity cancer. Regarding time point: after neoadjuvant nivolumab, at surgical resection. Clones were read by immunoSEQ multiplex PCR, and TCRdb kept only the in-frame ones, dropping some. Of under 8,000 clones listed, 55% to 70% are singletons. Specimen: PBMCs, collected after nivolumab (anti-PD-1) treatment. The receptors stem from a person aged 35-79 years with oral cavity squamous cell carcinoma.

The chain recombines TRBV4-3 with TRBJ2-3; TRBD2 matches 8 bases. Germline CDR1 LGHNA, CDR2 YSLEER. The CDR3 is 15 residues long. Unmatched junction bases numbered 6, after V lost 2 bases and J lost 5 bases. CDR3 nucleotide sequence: TGCGCCAGCAGCCAAACAGCGGGGGCCGGAGATACGCAGTATTTT. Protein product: CASSQTAGAGDTQYF.

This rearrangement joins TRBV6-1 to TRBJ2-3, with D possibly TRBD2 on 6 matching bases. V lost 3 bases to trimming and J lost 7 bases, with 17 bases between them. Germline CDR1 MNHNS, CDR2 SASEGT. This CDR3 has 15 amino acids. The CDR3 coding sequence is TGTGCCAGCAGTGAGGCGGGACTGTCAGGGTATACGCAGTATTTT. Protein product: CASSEAGLSGYTQYF.

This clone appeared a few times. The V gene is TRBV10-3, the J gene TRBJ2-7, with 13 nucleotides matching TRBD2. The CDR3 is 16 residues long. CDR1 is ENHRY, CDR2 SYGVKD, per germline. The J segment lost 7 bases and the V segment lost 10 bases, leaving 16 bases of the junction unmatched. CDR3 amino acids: CATSIGRLAGGGEQYF. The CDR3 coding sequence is TGTGCCACCTCCATTGGGAGACTAGCGGGGGGTGGAGAGCAGTACTTC.

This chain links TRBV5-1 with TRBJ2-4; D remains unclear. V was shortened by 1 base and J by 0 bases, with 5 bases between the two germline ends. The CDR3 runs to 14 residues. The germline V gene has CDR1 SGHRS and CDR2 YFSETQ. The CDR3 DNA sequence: TGCGCCAGCAGCTTGTCTTTAGCCAAAAACATTCAGTACTTC. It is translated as CASSLSLAKNIQYF.

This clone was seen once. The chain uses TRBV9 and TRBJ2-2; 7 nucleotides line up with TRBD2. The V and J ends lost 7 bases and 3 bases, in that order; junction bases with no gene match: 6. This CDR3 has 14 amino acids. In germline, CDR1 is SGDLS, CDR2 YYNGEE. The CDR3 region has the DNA TGTGCCAGCCGGCGGGGGTTCGACACCGGGGAGCTGTTTTTT. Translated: CASRRGFDTGELFF.

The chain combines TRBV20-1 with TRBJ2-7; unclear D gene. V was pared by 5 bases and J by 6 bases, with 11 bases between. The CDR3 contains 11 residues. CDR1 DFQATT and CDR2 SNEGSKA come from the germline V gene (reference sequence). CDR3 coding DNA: TGCAGTGCTCGAAGGGTGCGCGAGCAGTACTTC. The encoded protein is CSARRVREQYF.

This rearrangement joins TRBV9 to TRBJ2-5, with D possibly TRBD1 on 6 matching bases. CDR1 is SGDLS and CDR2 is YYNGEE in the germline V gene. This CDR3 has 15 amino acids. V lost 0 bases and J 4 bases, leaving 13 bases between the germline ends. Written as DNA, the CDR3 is TGTGCCAGCAGCGTAGAAGGGACAACCCGAGAGACCCAGTACTTC. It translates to CASSVEGTTRETQYF.

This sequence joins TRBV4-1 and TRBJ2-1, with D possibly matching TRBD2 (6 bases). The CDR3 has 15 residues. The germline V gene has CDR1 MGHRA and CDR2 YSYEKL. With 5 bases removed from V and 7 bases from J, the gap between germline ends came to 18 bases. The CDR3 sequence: CASSSPGTGVNEQFF. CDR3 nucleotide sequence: TGCGCCAGCAGCAGCCCTGGGACGGGGGTGAATGAGCAGTTCTTC.

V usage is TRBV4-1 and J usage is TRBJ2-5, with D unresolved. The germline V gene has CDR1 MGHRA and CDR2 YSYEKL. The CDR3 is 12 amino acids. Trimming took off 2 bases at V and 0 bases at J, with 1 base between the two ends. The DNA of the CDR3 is TGCGCCAGCAGCCAAAACCAAGAGACCCAGTACTTC. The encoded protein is CASSQNQETQYF.

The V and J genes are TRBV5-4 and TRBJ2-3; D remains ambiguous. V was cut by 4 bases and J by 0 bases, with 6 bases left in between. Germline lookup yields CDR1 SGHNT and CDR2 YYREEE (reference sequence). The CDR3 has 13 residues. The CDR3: CASSNSSTDTQYF. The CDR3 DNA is TGTGCCAGCAGCAACTCTAGCACAGATACGCAGTATTTT.

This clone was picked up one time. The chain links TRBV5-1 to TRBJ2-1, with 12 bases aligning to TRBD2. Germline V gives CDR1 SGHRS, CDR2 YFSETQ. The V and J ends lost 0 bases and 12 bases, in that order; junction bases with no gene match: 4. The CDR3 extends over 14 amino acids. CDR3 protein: CASSLEASGGVQFF. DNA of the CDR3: TGCGCCAGCAGCTTGGAGGCTAGCGGGGGGGTGCAGTTCTTC.

CDR3 sequence reads: CASSQHWGTSWGETQYF. For the CDR3, the DNA is TGCGCCAGCAGCCAACACTGGGGGACTAGCTGGGGAGAGACCCAGTACTTC. The chain recombines TRBV4-1 with TRBJ2-5; 9 nucleotides agree with TRBD2. V was clipped by 2 bases and J by 4 bases; unmatched bases: 11. The CDR3 length is 17 residues. Germline V gene lookup returns CDR1 MGHRA and CDR2 YSYEKL.

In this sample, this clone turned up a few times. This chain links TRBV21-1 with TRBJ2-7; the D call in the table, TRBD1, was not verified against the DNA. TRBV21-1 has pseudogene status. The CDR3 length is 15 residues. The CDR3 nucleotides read TGTGCCAGCAGCAAAAAGTCAGGGGCATCCTGCGAGCAGTACTTC. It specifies CASSKKSGASCEQYF.

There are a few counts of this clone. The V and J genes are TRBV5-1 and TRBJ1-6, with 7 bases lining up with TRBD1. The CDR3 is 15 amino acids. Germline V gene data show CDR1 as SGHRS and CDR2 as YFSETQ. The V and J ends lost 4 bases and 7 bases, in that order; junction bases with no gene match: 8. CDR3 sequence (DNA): TGCGCCAGCAGCGCAGAACAGGGGTCGAATTCACCCCTCCACTTT. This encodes CASSAEQGSNSPLHF.

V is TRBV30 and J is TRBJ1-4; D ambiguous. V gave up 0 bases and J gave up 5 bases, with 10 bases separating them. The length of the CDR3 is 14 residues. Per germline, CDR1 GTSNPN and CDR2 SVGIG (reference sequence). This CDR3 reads CAWSVRAVNEKLFF. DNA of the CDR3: TGTGCCTGGAGTGTACGAGCGGTAAATGAAAAACTGTTTTTT.

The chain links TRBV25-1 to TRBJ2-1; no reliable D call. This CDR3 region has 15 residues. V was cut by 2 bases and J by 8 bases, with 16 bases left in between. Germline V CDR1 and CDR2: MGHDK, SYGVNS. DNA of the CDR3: TGTGCCAGCAGTGAAGAAAAGAAAGATACAGATGAGCAGTTCTTC. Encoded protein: CASSEEKKDTDEQFF.

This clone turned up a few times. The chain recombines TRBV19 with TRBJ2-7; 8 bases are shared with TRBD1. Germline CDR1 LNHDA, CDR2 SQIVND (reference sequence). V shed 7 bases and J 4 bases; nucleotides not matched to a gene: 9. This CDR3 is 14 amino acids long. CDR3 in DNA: TGTGCCAGTACCATCCGGGACAGGCCATACGAGCAGTACTTC. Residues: CASTIRDRPYEQYF.

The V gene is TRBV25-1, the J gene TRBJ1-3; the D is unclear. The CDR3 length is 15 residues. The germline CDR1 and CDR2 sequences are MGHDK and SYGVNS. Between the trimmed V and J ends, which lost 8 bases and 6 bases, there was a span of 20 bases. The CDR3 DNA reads TGTGCCAGCCCGGGGATTCTGGGCGCATTAAACACCATATATTTT. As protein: CASPGILGALNTIYF.

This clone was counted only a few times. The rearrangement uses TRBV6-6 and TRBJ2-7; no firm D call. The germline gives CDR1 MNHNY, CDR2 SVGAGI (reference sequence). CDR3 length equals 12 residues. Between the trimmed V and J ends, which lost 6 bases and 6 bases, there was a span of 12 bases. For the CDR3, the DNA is TGTGCCAGCAGCCGTCAGCCCGGCGAGCAGTACTTC. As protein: CASSRQPGEQYF.

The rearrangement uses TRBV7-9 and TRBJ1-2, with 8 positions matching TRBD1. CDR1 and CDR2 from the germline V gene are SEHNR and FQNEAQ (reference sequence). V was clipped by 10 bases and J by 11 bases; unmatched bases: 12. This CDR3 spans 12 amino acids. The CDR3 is CATALGTGGYTF. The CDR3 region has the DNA TGTGCCACCGCCTTAGGGACAGGAGGGTACACCTTC.

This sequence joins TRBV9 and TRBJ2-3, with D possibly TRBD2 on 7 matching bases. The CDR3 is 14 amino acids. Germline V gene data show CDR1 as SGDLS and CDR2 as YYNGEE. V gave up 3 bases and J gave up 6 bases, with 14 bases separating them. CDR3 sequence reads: CASSAGGLGDTQYF. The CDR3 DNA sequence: TGTGCCAGCAGCGCCGGGGGGCTCGGGGATACGCAGTATTTT.

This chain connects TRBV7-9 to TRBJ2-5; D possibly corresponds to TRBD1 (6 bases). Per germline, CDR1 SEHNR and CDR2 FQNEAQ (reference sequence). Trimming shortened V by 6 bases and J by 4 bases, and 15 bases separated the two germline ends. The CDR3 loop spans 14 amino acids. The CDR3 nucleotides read TGTGCCAGCAGTCCAGGGGCGCAACGAGAGACCCAGTACTTC. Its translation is CASSPGAQRETQYF.

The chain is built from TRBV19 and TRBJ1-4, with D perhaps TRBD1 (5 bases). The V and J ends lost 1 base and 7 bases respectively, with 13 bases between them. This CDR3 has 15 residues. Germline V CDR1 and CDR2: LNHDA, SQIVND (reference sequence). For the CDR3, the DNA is TGTGCCAGTAGTATAGTTGCGGGACTGACTGAAAAACTGTTTTTT. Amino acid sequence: CASSIVAGLTEKLFF.

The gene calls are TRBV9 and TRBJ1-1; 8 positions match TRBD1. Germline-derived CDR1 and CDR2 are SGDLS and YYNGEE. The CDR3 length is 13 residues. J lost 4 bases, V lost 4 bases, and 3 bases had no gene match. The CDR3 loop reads CASSPGGRTEAFF. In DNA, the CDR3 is TGTGCCAGCAGCCCAGGGGGCCGCACTGAAGCTTTCTTT.

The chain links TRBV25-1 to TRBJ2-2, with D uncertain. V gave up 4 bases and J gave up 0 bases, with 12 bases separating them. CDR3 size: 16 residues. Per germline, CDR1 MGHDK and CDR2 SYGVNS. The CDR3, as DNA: TGTGCCAGCAGTGCCCCCGGCAGGTCGAACACCGGGGAGCTGTTTTTT. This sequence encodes CASSAPGRSNTGELFF.

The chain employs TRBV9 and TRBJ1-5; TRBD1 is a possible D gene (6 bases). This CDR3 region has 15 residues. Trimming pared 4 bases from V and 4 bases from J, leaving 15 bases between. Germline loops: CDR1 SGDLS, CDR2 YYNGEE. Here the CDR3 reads CASSLSDRENQPQHF. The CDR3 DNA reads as TGTGCCAGCAGCTTGTCGGACAGAGAAAATCAGCCCCAGCATTTT.

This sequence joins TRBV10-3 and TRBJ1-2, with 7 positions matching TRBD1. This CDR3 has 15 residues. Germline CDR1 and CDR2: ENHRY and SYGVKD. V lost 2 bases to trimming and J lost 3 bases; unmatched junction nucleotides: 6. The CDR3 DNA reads TGTGCCATCAGTGAGCCCTCCCAGGGGGACTATGGCTACACCTTC. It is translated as CAISEPSQGDYGYTF.

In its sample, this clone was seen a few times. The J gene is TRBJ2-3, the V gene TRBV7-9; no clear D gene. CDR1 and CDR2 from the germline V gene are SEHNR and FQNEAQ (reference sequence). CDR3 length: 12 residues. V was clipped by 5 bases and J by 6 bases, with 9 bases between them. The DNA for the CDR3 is TGTGCCAGCAGCGCCGGTTTTGATACGCAGTATTTT. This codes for CASSAGFDTQYF.